The 27 T cell receptor beta chains reported below all come from one sample, sequenced in a study of blood T cell repertoires in COVID-19. The repertoire was sequenced with immunoSEQ multiplex PCR; TCRdb's copy has only in-frame clones and lacks some. The sample gives approximately 220,000 clones, 85% of which show up once; around 20% is in the top ten. The sample comprised PBMCs or T cells enriched from blood (not recorded which). These receptors were taken from a man in his forties who had recovered from COVID-19.

The chain combines TRBV19 with TRBJ2-7; 9 bases line up with TRBD1. This CDR3 is built from 14 residues. The V and J ends lost 4 bases and 0 bases, in that order; junction bases with no gene match: 1. Per germline, CDR1 LNHDA and CDR2 SQIVND (reference sequence). The chain's CDR3 is CASSTTGGSYEQYF. CDR3 bases: TGTGCCAGTAGTACGACAGGGGGCTCCTACGAGCAGTACTTC. Together with reference TRBV19 and TRBJ2-7, the CDR3 gives the full variable domain: DGGITQSPKYLFRKEGQNVTLSCEQNLNHDAMYWYRQDPGQGLRLIYYSQIVNDFQKGDIAEGYSVSREKKESFPLTVTSAQKNPTAFYLCASSTTGGSYEQYFGPGTRLTVT.

The chain combines TRBV19 with TRBJ2-1; TRBD1 is a possible D gene (6 bases). The V end lost 10 bases, the J end lost 5 bases, and 9 bases lay between the germline ends. The CDR3 has 11 residues. Germline CDR1 reads LNHDA; CDR2 reads SQIVND (reference sequence). The CDR3: CATGQNNEQFF. The CDR3 DNA sequence: TGTGCCACAGGACAGAACAATGAGCAGTTCTTC. Complete variable domain (other parts from reference TRBV19 and TRBJ2-1): DGGITQSPKYLFRKEGQNVTLSCEQNLNHDAMYWYRQDPGQGLRLIYYSQIVNDFQKGDIAEGYSVSREKKESFPLTVTSAQKNPTAFYLCATGQNNEQFFGPGTRLTVL.

Comments on this clone: Within the sample, other DNA sequences also encode this same CDR3. The chain carries TRBV7-3 and TRBJ2-3; D perhaps matches TRBD2 (6 bases). The CDR3 runs to 15 residues. Germline values: CDR1 SGHTA, CDR2 FQGTGA. Trimming left V 1 base short and J 3 bases short, with 11 bases between. This CDR3 reads CASSLSSGRTDTQYF. The CDR3 DNA reads as TGTGCCAGCAGCTTAAGTTCAGGGAGGACAGATACGCAGTATTTT.

This chain connects TRBV27 to TRBJ2-4; the match to TRBD2 covers 12 bases. Trimming removed 4 bases from V and 8 bases from J; junction bases left unmatched: 9. CDR1 and CDR2 from the germline V gene are MNHEY and SMNVEV (reference sequence). This CDR3 is 16 amino acids long. The DNA for the CDR3 is TGTGCCAGCAGTTCCCTACTAGCGGGAGGTTCCCACATTCAGTACTTC. It is translated as CASSSLLAGGSHIQYF.

The chain employs TRBV18 and TRBJ1-1; D remains unclear. Germline V CDR1 and CDR2: KGHSH, LQKENI. This CDR3 contains 13 residues. Trimming pared 5 bases from V and 7 bases from J, leaving 14 bases between. The CDR3 loop is CASSTKVANEAFF. The DNA of the CDR3 is TGTGCCAGCTCAACTAAGGTAGCGAATGAAGCTTTCTTT.

The DNA of the CDR3 is TGTGCCAGCAGCTTAGGGCAGGGGATATACGAGCAGTACTTC. Residues: CASSLGQGIYEQYF. V and J are TRBV11-2 and TRBJ2-7, with D perhaps TRBD1 (6 bases). CDR1 SGHAT and CDR2 FQNNGV come from the germline V gene. This CDR3 has 14 residues. Trimming left V 1 base short and J 4 bases short, with 11 bases between. Drawing the rest from reference TRBV11-2 and TRBJ2-7, the complete variable domain is EAGVAQSPRYKIIEKRQSVAFWCNPISGHATLYWYQQILGQGPKLLIQFQNNGVVDDSQLPKDRFSAERLKGVDSTLKIQPAKLEDSAVYLCASSLGQGIYEQYFGPGTRLTVT.

The chain couples TRBV5-1 to TRBJ2-7; TRBD2 matches at 8 bases. CDR1 is SGHRS and CDR2 is YFSETQ in the germline V gene. The CDR3 covers 14 residues. The trim removed 4 bases at V and 0 bases at J, leaving 3 bases unmatched. The CDR3 region is CASSRTSGSYEQYF. The CDR3 nucleotides read TGCGCCAGCAGCAGAACTAGCGGCTCCTACGAGCAGTACTTC.

The chain employs TRBV18 and TRBJ2-7; maybe TRBD1 (5 bases). CDR1 and CDR2 (germline): KGHSH, LQKENI. This CDR3 has 13 amino acids. V lost 6 bases and J 5 bases, leaving 14 bases between the germline ends. The CDR3: CASSPRQSNEQYF. In nucleotides, the CDR3 is TGTGCCAGCTCCCCTAGACAGTCGAACGAGCAGTACTTC.

The V gene is TRBV9, the J gene TRBJ2-7, with 7 bases fitting TRBD2. This CDR3 contains 16 residues. Germline V gene lookup returns CDR1 SGDLS and CDR2 YYNGEE. The junction had 16 bases not matched to a gene; V was cut back by 4 bases and J by 6 bases. The CDR3 spells CASSQRDVSGTGEQYF. The CDR3 coding sequence is TGTGCCAGCAGCCAAAGGGACGTAAGCGGGACTGGCGAGCAGTACTTC. The full variable domain, its missing parts supplied by reference TRBV9 and TRBJ2-7, is DSGVTQTPKHLITATGQRVTLRCSPRSGDLSVYWYQQSLDQGLQFLIQYYNGEERAKGNILERFSAQQFPDLHSELNLSSLELGDSALYFCASSQRDVSGTGEQYFGPGTRLTVT.

In regard to this clone: It may be a read error: a sequence one base away is much more abundant. This rearrangement joins TRBV27 to TRBJ2-7; 8 bases map to TRBD1. Looked up from germline, CDR1 is MNHEY and CDR2 is SMNVEV (reference sequence). With V trimmed by 2 bases and J by 5 bases, 11 bases remained unmatched. This CDR3 has 16 amino acids. CDR3 residues: CASSLQPRQGLDEQYF. Written as DNA, the CDR3 is TGTGCCAGCAGTTTACAACCGAGACAGGGGTTGGACGAGCAGTACTTC.

The chain employs TRBV24-1 and TRBJ2-2; D remains unclear. V lost 1 base to trimming and J lost 5 bases, with 4 bases between them. This CDR3 contains 13 residues. From germline, CDR1 is KGHDR and CDR2 SFDVKD. CDR3 in amino acids: CATSDFRTGELFF. CDR3 sequence (DNA): TGTGCCACCAGTGATTTCAGGACCGGGGAGCTGTTTTTT.

The chain is built from TRBV5-1 and TRBJ1-1; a possible D gene is TRBD1 (6 bases). CDR3 size: 15 residues. Between the trimmed V and J ends, which lost 2 bases and 1 base, there was a span of 12 bases. CDR1 is SGHRS, CDR2 YFSETQ, per germline. In DNA form, the CDR3 reads TGCGCCAGCAGCTTTGTTAGGGACAAGAACACTGAAGCTTTCTTT. Residues: CASSFVRDKNTEAFF. Based on the CDR3 plus reference TRBV5-1 and TRBJ1-1, the full variable domain is KAGVTQTPRYLIKTRGQQVTLSCSPISGHRSVSWYQQTPGQGLQFLFEYFSETQRNKGNFPGRFSGRQFSNSRSEMNVSTLELGDSALYLCASSFVRDKNTEAFFGQGTRLTVV.

V is TRBV11-3 and J is TRBJ2-7, with D possibly being TRBD1 (5 bases). The CDR3 is 14 amino acids. The germline V and J ends were trimmed by 0 bases and 3 bases, with 9 bases remaining between them. Germline CDR1 is SGHNT and CDR2 is YENEEA. DNA for the CDR3: TGTGCCAGCAGCTTAGATTCCACAGGCTACGAGCAGTACTTC. It is translated as CASSLDSTGYEQYF.

A word on this clone: A much larger clone differs from this one at a single base, so this may be a read error. The chain couples TRBV6-4 to TRBJ2-2, with 10 positions matching TRBD1. The CDR3 sequence is 15 residues long. Germline V CDR1 and CDR2: MRHNA, SNTAGT. With V trimmed by 3 bases and J by 3 bases, 1 base remained unmatched. This CDR3 is CASSEGTGDTGELFF. The CDR3 DNA is TGTGCCAGCAGTGAAGGGACAGGGGACACCGGGGAGCTGTTTTTT.

The V call is TRBV9, the J call TRBJ2-7; TRBD2 aligns across 7 bases. Unmatched junction bases numbered 9, after V lost 0 bases and J lost 6 bases. This CDR3 comprises 15 residues. Germline CDR1 and CDR2: SGDLS and YYNGEE. The CDR3 loop is CASSVVATSLSEQYF. The CDR3 region has the DNA TGTGCCAGCAGCGTAGTCGCGACTAGCCTCTCCGAGCAGTACTTC.

The chain has TRBV5-1 and TRBJ2-3; 9 bases match TRBD2. Germline V CDR1 and CDR2: SGHRS, YFSETQ. V lost 5 bases, J lost 1 base, and 8 bases stayed unmatched. The CDR3 is made up of 16 amino acids. The CDR3 protein is CASRGLAGSRTDTQYF. The CDR3 nucleotides are TGCGCCAGCAGGGGGCTAGCGGGATCTCGCACAGATACGCAGTATTTT.

This sequence joins TRBV5-1 and TRBJ1-4; 12 nucleotides align to TRBD1. Per germline, CDR1 SGHRS and CDR2 YFSETQ. V was pared by 4 bases and J by 6 bases, with 25 bases of the junction left unmatched. The CDR3 sequence is 22 residues long. CDR3 sequence (DNA): TGCGCCAGCAGCAACGACGGGGACAGGGGGCGAGAATTGTTCCCCCGGCATGAAAAACTGTTTTTT. Translation gives CASSNDGDRGRELFPRHEKLFF.

The chain employs TRBV4-1 and TRBJ2-5; 11 bases align to TRBD2. This CDR3 is built from 15 residues. CDR1 is MGHRA and CDR2 is YSYEKL in the germline V gene. The V and J ends lost 2 bases and 2 bases, in that order; junction bases with no gene match: 1. CDR3 nucleotides: TGCGCCAGCAGCCAACTAGCGGGAGGACAAGAGACCCAGTACTTC. It translates to CASSQLAGGQETQYF.

The chain carries TRBV7-3 and TRBJ2-3; D possibly corresponds to TRBD1 (7 bases). Trimming left V 8 bases short and J 2 bases short, with 14 bases between. This CDR3 is 14 amino acids long. Germline assignment: CDR1 SGHTA and CDR2 FQGTGA. As DNA, the CDR3 is TGTGCCAGCTCAGGGGGGACTGCCACAGATACGCAGTATTTT. The encoded protein is CASSGGTATDTQYF.

This chain uses TRBV6-5 with TRBJ2-1; TRBD2 matches at 12 bases. After removal of 1 base from V and 6 bases from J, the junction contained 1 base not matched to a gene. The CDR3 runs 15 residues. The germline gives CDR1 MNHEY, CDR2 SVGAGI. CDR3 region: CASSYWTSGTNEQFF. The CDR3 bases are TGTGCCAGCAGTTACTGGACTAGCGGGACCAATGAGCAGTTCTTC.

Concerning this clone itself: The sample has other DNA sequences that encode this CDR3 too. The chain carries TRBV7-3 and TRBJ2-7, with D possibly being TRBD2 (6 bases). V was pared by 0 bases and J by 0 bases, with 9 bases between. CDR3 length equals 15 residues. The germline V gene has CDR1 SGHTA and CDR2 FQGTGA. CDR3: CASSLTSGNSYEQYF. DNA for the CDR3: TGTGCCAGCAGCTTAACTAGCGGAAACTCCTACGAGCAGTACTTC. Drawing the rest from reference TRBV7-3 and TRBJ2-7, the complete variable domain is GAGVSQTPSNKVTEKGKYVELRCDPISGHTALYWYRQSLGQGPEFLIYFQGTGAADDSGLPNDRFFAVRPEGSVSTLKIQRTERGDSAVYLCASSLTSGNSYEQYFGPGTRLTVT.

This clone was observed a handful of times. The V and J genes are TRBV19 and TRBJ2-1, with TRBD2 matching over 11 bases. With 10 bases clipped from V and 8 bases from J, the junction kept 10 bases outside the gene matches. The CDR3 contains 14 residues. Germline CDR1 LNHDA, CDR2 SQIVND (reference sequence). CDR3 DNA: TGTGCCACCTATAGCGGGAGGGCCGCCTATGAGCAGTTCTTC. This codes for CATYSGRAAYEQFF.

The chain recombines TRBV5-6 with TRBJ1-1; weak D call: TRBD1 (5 bases). The CDR3 is 15 residues long. The germline V gene encodes CDR1 SGHDT and CDR2 YYEEEE. Trimming shortened V by 1 base and J by 0 bases, and 10 bases separated the two germline ends. This CDR3 reads CASSLFSRVNTEAFF. In DNA form, the CDR3 reads TGTGCCAGCAGCTTGTTCTCCAGGGTGAACACTGAAGCTTTCTTT.

The V and J genes are TRBV5-3 and TRBJ2-5; D is unclear. TRBV5-3 is recorded as an ORF, its role being uncertain. Trimming stripped 0 bases from V and 5 bases from J, with 17 bases between. This CDR3 is 16 amino acids long. The CDR3 loop is CARSLGHSLLVETQYF. The CDR3 DNA is TGTGCCAGAAGCTTGGGACACTCGCTCCTTGTTGAGACCCAGTACTTC.

The J gene is TRBJ1-5, the V gene TRBV23-1, with 8 bases fitting TRBD1. TRBV23-1 is placed among ORFs of uncertain function. With 4 bases clipped from V and 7 bases from J, the junction kept 3 bases outside the gene matches. The CDR3 spans 13 residues. CDR3 DNA: TGCGCCAGCAGTCTCAGACAGGGGCAGCCCCAGCATTTT. This translates into CASSLRQGQPQHF.

V gene TRBV5-1 combines with J gene TRBJ2-2; no clear D. CDR1 and CDR2 from the germline V gene are SGHRS and YFSETQ. The CDR3 length is 14 residues. V was cut by 4 bases and J by 2 bases, with 9 bases left in between. The CDR3 sequence is CASSDNTNTGELFF. The CDR3 bases are TGCGCCAGCAGCGACAACACTAACACCGGGGAGCTGTTTTTT.

The CDR3 loop is CASSAGGGDTQYF. CDR3 nucleotide sequence: TGTGCCAGCAGCGCGGGGGGAGGGGATACGCAGTATTTT. The V and J genes are TRBV11-2 and TRBJ2-3; 8 nucleotides agree with TRBD2. J gave up 6 bases and V 5 bases, and 4 bases lay outside the gene matches. Germline values: CDR1 SGHAT, CDR2 FQNNGV. The CDR3 is 13 amino acids.